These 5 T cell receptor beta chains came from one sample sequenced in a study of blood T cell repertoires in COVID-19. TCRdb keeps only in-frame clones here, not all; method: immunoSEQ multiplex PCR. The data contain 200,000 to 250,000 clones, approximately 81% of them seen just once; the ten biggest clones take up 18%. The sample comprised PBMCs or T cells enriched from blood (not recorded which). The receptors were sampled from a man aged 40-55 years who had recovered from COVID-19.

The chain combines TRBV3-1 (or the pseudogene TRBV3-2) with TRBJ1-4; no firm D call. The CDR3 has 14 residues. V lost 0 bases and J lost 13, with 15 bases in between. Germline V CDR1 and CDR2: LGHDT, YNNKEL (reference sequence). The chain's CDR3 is CASSQEGSRRGLFF. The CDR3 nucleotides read TGTGCCAGCAGCCAAGAAGGAAGTCGACGGGGACTGTTTTTT.

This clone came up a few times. The CDR3 DNA sequence: TGTGCCAGCAGCCAAGATATCACGGGCGTGGGGCTAGGAAACACCATATATTTT. This translates into CASSQDITGVGLGNTIYF. The V gene is TRBV4-2, the J gene TRBJ1-3; the D gene is possibly TRBD1 (5 bases). The CDR3 is 18 residues long. V was shortened by 0 bases and J by 4 bases, with 19 bases between the two germline ends. Germline loops: CDR1 LGHNA, CDR2 YNFKEQ.

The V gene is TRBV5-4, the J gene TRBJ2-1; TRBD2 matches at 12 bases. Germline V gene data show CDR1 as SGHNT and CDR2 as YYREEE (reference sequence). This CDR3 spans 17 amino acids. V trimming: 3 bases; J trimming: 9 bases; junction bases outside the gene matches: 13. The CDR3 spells CASSSFLRLAGVGEQFF. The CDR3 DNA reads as TGTGCCAGCAGCTCGTTCCTCAGACTAGCGGGAGTCGGTGAGCAGTTCTTC.

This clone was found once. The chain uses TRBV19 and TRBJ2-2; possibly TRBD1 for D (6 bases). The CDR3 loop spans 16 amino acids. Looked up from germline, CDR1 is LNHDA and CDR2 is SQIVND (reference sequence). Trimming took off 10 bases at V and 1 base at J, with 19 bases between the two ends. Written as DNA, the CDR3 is TGTGCCACCCCGAAGACAGGAGAACAGAACACCGGGGAGCTGTTTTTT. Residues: CATPKTGEQNTGELFF.

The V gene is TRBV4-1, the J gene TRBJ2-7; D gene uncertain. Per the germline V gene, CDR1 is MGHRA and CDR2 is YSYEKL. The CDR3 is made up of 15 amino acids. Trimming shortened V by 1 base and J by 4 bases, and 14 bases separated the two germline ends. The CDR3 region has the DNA TGCGCCAGCAGCCAAGCTCTTGGCGGAACTTACGAGCAGTACTTC. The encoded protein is CASSQALGGTYEQYF.